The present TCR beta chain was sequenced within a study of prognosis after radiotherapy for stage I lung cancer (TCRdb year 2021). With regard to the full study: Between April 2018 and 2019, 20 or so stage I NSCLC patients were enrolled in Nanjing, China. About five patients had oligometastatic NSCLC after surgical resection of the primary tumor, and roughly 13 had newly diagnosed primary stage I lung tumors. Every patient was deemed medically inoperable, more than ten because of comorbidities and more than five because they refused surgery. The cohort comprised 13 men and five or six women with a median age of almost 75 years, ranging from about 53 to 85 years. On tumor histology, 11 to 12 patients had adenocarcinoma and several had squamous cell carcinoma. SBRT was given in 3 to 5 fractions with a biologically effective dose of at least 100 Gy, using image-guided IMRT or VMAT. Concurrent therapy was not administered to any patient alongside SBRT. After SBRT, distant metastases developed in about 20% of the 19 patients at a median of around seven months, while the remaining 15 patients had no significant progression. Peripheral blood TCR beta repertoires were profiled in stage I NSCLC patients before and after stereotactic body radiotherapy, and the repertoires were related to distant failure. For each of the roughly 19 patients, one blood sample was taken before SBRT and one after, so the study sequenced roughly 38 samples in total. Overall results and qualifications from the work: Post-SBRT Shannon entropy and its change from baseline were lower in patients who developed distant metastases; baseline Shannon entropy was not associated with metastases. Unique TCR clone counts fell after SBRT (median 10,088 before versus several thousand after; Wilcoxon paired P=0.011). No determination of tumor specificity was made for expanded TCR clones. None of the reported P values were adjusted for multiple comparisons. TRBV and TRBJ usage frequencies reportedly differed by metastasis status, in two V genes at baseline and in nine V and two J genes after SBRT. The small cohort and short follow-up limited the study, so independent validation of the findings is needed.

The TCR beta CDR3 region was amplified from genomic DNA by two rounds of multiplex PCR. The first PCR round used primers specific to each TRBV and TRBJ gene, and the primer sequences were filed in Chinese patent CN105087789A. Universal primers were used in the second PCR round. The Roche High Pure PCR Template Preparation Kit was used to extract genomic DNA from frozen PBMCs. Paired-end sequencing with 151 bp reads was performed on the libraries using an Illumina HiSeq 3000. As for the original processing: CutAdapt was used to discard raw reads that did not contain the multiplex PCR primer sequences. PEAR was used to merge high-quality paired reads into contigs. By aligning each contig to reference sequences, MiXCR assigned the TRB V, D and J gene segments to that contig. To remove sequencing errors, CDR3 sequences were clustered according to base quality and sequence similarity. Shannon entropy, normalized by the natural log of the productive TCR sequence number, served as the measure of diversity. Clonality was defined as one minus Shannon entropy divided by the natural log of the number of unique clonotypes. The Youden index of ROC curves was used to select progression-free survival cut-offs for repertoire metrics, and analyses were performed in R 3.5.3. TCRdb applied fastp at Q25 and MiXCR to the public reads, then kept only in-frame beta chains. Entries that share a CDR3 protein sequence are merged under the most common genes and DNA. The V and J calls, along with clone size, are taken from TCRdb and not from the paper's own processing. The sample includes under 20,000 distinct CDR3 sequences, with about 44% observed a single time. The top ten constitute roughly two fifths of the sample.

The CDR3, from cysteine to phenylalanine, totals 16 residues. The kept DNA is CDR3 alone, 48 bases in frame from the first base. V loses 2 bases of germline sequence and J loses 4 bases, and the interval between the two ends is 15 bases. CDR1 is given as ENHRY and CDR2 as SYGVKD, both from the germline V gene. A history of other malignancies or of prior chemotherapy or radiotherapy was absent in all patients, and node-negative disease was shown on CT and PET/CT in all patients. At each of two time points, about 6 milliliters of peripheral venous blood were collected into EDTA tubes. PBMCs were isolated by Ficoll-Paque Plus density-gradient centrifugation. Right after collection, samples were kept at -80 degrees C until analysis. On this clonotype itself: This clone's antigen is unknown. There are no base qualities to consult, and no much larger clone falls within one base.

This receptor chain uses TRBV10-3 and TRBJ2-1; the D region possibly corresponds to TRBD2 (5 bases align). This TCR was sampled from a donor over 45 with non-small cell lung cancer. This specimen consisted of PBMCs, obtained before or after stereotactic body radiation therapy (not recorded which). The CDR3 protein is CAISETLAVVYNEQFF. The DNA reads TGTGCCATCAGTGAGACTCTAGCTGTGGTTTACAATGAGCAGTTCTTC.